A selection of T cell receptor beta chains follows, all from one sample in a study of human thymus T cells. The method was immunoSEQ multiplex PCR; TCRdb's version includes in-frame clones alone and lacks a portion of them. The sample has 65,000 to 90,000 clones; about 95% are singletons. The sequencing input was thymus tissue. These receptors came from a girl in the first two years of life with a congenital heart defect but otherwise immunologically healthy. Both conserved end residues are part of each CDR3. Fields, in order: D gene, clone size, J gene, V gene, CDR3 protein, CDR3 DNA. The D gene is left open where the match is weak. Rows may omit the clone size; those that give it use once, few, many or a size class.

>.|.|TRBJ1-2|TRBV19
CASSPREGANYGYTF
TGTGCCAGTAGTCCCCGAGAGGGCGCTAACTATGGCTACACCTTC
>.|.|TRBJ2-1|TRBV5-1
CASSLRGANEQFF
TGCGCCAGCAGCTTGAGAGGGGCGAATGAGCAGTTCTTC
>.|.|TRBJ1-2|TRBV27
CASSLSEGGVGYGYTF
TGTGCCAGCAGTTTATCGGAGGGGGGTGTGGGCTATGGCTACACCTTC
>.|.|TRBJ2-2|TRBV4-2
CASSQGQADNTGELFF
TGTGCCAGCAGCCAAGGGCAAGCGGATAACACCGGGGAGCTGTTTTTT
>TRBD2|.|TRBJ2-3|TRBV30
CAWREFGTSGTDTQYF
TGTGCCTGGAGGGAGTTCGGGACTAGCGGCACAGATACGCAGTATTTT
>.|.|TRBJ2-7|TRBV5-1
CASSSVAEDWETYEQYF
TGCGCCAGCAGCTCGGTGGCTGAGGATTGGGAGACCTACGAGCAGTACTTC
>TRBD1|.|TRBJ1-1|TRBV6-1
CASSEDTQGAAEAFF
TGTGCCAGCAGTGAAGATACCCAGGGGGCGGCTGAAGCTTTCTTT
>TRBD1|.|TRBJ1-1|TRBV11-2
CASSPRDRGFVNTEAFF
TGTGCCAGCAGCCCCCGGGACAGGGGGTTTGTGAACACTGAAGCTTTCTTT
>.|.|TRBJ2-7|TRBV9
CASSVGDAPDLGEQYF
TGTGCCAGCAGCGTAGGAGACGCCCCTGATTTGGGCGAGCAGTACTTC
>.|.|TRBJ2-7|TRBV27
CASSLGRSYEQYF
TGTGCCAGCAGTTTAGGCCGCTCCTACGAGCAGTACTTC
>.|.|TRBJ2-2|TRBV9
CASSAIRGISNTGELFF
TGTGCCAGCAGCGCAATTAGGGGGATTTCGAACACCGGGGAGCTGTTTTTT
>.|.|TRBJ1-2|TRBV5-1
CASSSRGDGYTF
TGCGCCAGCAGCTCTAGGGGAGATGGCTACACCTTC
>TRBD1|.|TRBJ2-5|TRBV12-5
CASGPDRRQETQYF
TGTGCTAGTGGCCCGGACAGGAGACAAGAGACCCAGTACTTC
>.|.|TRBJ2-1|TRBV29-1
CSGAIRDEQFF
TGCAGCGGTGCAATAAGAGATGAGCAGTTCTTC
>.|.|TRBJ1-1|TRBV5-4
CASSLESPPQAFF
TGTGCCAGCAGCTTGGAGTCTCCTCCTCAAGCTTTCTTT
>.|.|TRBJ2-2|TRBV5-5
CASSFPHPNTGELFF
TGTGCCAGCAGCTTCCCCCATCCCAACACCGGGGAGCTGTTTTTT
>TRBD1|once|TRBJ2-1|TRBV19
CASSTRQGTFYNEQFF
TGTGCCAGTAGTACCCGACAGGGGACCTTCTACAATGAGCAGTTCTTC
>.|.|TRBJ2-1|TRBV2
CASIRTERGRNEQFF
TGTGCCAGCATTAGGACAGAGAGAGGGCGGAATGAGCAGTTCTTC
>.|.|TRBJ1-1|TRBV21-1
CASPTRGMNTEAFF
TGTGCCAGCCCAACCAGGGGAATGAACACTGAAGCTTTCTTT
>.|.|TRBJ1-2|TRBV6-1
CASSDVFRTVLQGGYTF
TGTGCCAGCAGTGACGTGTTTAGGACAGTCCTCCAGGGTGGCTACACCTTC
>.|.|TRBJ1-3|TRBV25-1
CASTGKVGAGNTIYF
TGTGCCAGCACCGGGAAGGTTGGTGCTGGAAACACCATATATTTT
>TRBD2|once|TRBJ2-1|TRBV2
CASILGEGSYNEQFF
TGTGCCAGCATTCTCGGGGAGGGCTCCTACAATGAGCAGTTCTTC
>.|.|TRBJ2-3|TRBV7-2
CASSSFEVRDTQYF
TGTGCCAGCAGCTCTTTCGAGGTGCGGGATACGCAGTATTTT
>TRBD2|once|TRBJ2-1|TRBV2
CASSRTSGRAYNEQFF
TGTGCCAGCAGCCGGACTAGCGGGAGGGCTTACAATGAGCAGTTCTTC
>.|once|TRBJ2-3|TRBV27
CASNPPSRIPQYF
TGTGCCAGCAACCCCCCTAGCAGGATCCCCCAATATTTT
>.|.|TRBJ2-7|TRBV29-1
CSVGGRRTETFSYEQYF
TGCAGCGTCGGCGGCCGAAGGACAGAGACTTTCTCCTACGAGCAGTACTTC
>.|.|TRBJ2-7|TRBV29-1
CSVDRGDEQYF
TGCAGCGTTGATAGGGGCGACGAGCAGTACTTC
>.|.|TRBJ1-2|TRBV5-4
CASSLDPAQESSNYGYTF
TGTGCCAGCAGCTTGGATCCAGCACAAGAATCATCTAACTATGGCTACACCTTC
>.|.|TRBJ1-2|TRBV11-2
CASSPLMGVGYTF
TGTGCCAGCAGCCCCTTGATGGGGGTTGGCTACACCTTC
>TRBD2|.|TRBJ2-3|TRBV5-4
CASSFARTSPTDTQYF
TGTGCCAGCAGCTTTGCTCGGACTAGCCCCACAGATACGCAGTATTTT
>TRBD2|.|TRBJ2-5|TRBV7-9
CASSLGGFERGGAQETQYF
TGTGCCAGCAGCTTAGGGGGATTTGAGCGGGGAGGGGCCCAAGAGACCCAGTACTTC
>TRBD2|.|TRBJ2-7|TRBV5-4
CASSGTSGSPYEQYF
TGTGCCAGCAGCGGGACTAGCGGGAGTCCCTACGAGCAGTACTTC